These 10 T cell receptor beta chains came from one sample sequenced in a study of blood T cell repertoires in COVID-19. The repertoire was sequenced with immunoSEQ multiplex PCR; TCRdb's copy has only in-frame clones and lacks some. The table shows about 160,000 clones, with around 82% occurring only once. Sequenced sample: peripheral blood. The receptors stem from a man aged 55 to 70 who had recovered from COVID-19.

The chain combines TRBV5-1 with TRBJ2-5, with 11 bases lining up with TRBD2. CDR1 and CDR2 (germline): SGHRS, YFSETQ. The CDR3 is 17 residues long. The trim removed 1 base at V and 4 bases at J, leaving 9 bases unmatched. The CDR3 region has the DNA TGCGCCAGCAGCTTGTTTAGTAGCGGGGGGGCTGGAGAGACCCAGTACTTC. It codes for CASSLFSSGGAGETQYF.

The V and J genes are TRBV19 and TRBJ2-5; the match to TRBD2 covers 7 bases. CDR1 and CDR2 (germline): LNHDA, SQIVND (reference sequence). V dropped 5 bases and J dropped 4; count of bases not matched to a gene: 13. CDR3 length equals 16 residues. CDR3 sequence: CASSGPGRGAAETQYF. The CDR3 bases are TGTGCCAGTAGTGGGCCGGGGAGGGGAGCCGCAGAGACCCAGTACTTC.

This chain joins TRBV20-1 and TRBJ1-2; D not certain. V was pared by 3 bases and J by 4 bases, with 18 bases between. Germline V gene sequence: CDR1 DFQATT, CDR2 SNEGSKA (reference sequence). The CDR3 consists of 15 residues. The CDR3 sequence: CSASGRERGSYGYTF. DNA of the CDR3: TGCAGTGCTAGTGGCCGGGAGAGAGGGTCCTATGGCTACACCTTC.

V gene TRBV11-2 combines with J gene TRBJ2-7, with D unclear. CDR1 and CDR2 from the germline V gene are SGHAT and FQNNGV. The CDR3 is made up of 13 amino acids. V lost 0 bases to trimming and J lost 3 bases, with 6 bases between them. The CDR3 spells CASSLDSYYEQYF. Written as DNA, the CDR3 is TGTGCCAGCAGCTTAGATTCCTACTACGAGCAGTACTTC.

The V gene is TRBV30, the J gene TRBJ1-1; unclear D gene. The CDR3 has 14 residues. The V end lost 4 bases, the J end lost 4 bases, and 16 bases lay between the germline ends. Germline V gives CDR1 GTSNPN, CDR2 SVGIG (reference sequence). The DNA of the CDR3 is TGTGCCTGGACCCCACGCGGGGAGGGCACTGAAGCTTTCTTT. The encoded protein is CAWTPRGEGTEAFF.

V is TRBV29-1 and J is TRBJ1-4, with 7 bases aligning to TRBD1. V lost 6 bases and J lost 3; bases outside the gene matches: 7. Germline V gives CDR1 SQVTM, CDR2 ANQGSEA. The CDR3 is 14 residues long. CDR3 amino acids: CSVLSDRSNEKLFF. CDR3 in DNA: TGCAGCGTATTATCGGACAGGTCTAATGAAAAACTGTTTTTT.

The V gene is TRBV27, the J gene TRBJ1-5; 8 bases map to TRBD1. The CDR3 runs to 14 residues. V was pared by 6 bases and J by 2 bases, with 3 bases of the junction left unmatched. Germline CDR1 is MNHEY and CDR2 is SMNVEV (reference sequence). CDR3 loop: CASRQTGGNQPQHF. The CDR3 region has the DNA TGTGCCAGCAGACAGACAGGGGGCAATCAGCCCCAGCATTTT.

This chain links TRBV19 with TRBJ2-7; D is possibly TRBD1 (6 bases). The CDR3 sequence is 17 residues long. Germline loops: CDR1 LNHDA, CDR2 SQIVND (reference sequence). V was pared by 8 bases and J by 0 bases, with 23 bases between. CDR3 coding DNA: TGTGCCAGTGCACTTCGGGGAACAGGGCGATACTCCTACGAGCAGTACTTC. Residues: CASALRGTGRYSYEQYF.

This chain connects TRBV2 to TRBJ1-4; the match to TRBD1 covers 9 bases. Germline CDR1 reads SNHLY; CDR2 reads FYNNEI. The ends lost 6 bases at V and 5 bases at J; junction bases unmatched: 7. The CDR3 has 15 amino acids. Here the CDR3 reads CASRSSGTGNEKLFF. CDR3 nucleotides: TGTGCCAGCAGATCGTCCGGGACAGGGAATGAAAAACTGTTTTTT.

The genes are TRBV10-3 and TRBJ2-1, with TRBD2 identical over 9 bases. Germline V gives CDR1 ENHRY, CDR2 SYGVKD. The CDR3 length is 17 residues. The J segment lost 0 bases and the V segment lost 5 bases, leaving 8 bases of the junction unmatched. CDR3 residues: CAISSSGDLSSYNEQFF. The CDR3 DNA sequence: TGTGCCATCAGTTCTAGCGGGGACTTGAGCTCCTACAATGAGCAGTTCTTC.